This T cell receptor (beta chain) was captured by sequencing in a study of identical twins. This clonotype appeared a few times. Antigen unknown. TCRdb re-derived calls from the 5' RACE reads in MiXCR, one entry per CDR3 protein. This sample has around 370,000 distinct CDR3 sequences, with 7% to 9.5% found just once. Trimming cost V 7 bases and J 4 bases, with 10 bases left between them. The CDR3 has 13 amino acids. Study outcomes and limitations: With abundant cord blood beta clonotypes, insertions were fewer; memory repertoires showed no such pattern.

Material: naive T cells sorted from blood. The source of this sequence is a woman aged 50 to 60 in good health. J is TRBJ2-2 and V is TRBV12-3 or TRBV12-4; D is ambiguous. The CDR3 is CASNLQGTGELFF. The DNA for the CDR3 is TGTGCCAGCAACCTCCAAGGCACCGGGGAGCTGTTTTTT.